A selection of T cell receptor beta chains follows, all from one sample in a study of T-cell memory formation after mild COVID-19. TCRdb passed the 5' RACE reads through MiXCR, listing each CDR3 protein once. This sample has around 82,000 distinct CDR3 sequences, with around 13% found just once. Sequenced material: PBMCs or a T cell subset sorted from them (not recorded which). All receptors derive from a man in his late teens or twenties who had mild COVID-19 (a few samples of this study predate the infection). Cell type and time point are not known. Each CDR3 is given with its conserved first and last residue. The order of the fields is CDR3 DNA, CDR3 protein, D gene, clone size, J gene, V gene. The D gene is left open where the match is weak. Clone size appears in some rows only: once, few, many, or a class for an expanded clone.

CDR3nt: TGTGCCAGCAGCGCGGGACAGGGTTTTGACCAGCCCCAGCATTTT
CDR3aa: CASSAGQGFDQPQHF
d_gene: TRBD1
abundance: -
j_gene: TRBJ1-5
v_gene: TRBV9

CDR3nt: TGCAGTGCGAGAGGAGGACAAACGGATTCACCCCTCCACTTT
CDR3aa: CSARGGQTDSPLHF
d_gene: -
abundance: -
j_gene: TRBJ1-6
v_gene: TRBV20-1

CDR3nt: TGCGCCAGCAGCCAAGCCCCGACAGGGGTTAAGCCCCAGCATTTT
CDR3aa: CASSQAPTGVKPQHF
d_gene: TRBD1
abundance: few
j_gene: TRBJ1-5
v_gene: TRBV4-1

CDR3nt: TGTGCCAGCAGTTTGGGGGACAGGGGCCCCTACGAGCAGTACTTC
CDR3aa: CASSLGDRGPYEQYF
d_gene: TRBD1
abundance: few
j_gene: TRBJ2-7
v_gene: TRBV12-3/TRBV12-4

CDR3nt: TGTGCCAGCAGTTTCCGTAGCTACAATGAGCAGTTCTTC
CDR3aa: CASSFRSYNEQFF
d_gene: -
abundance: -
j_gene: TRBJ2-1
v_gene: TRBV27

CDR3nt: TGCAGTGCTAGAGATTTGCCGGGTAATCAGCCCCAGCATTTT
CDR3aa: CSARDLPGNQPQHF
d_gene: -
abundance: medium-sized
j_gene: TRBJ1-5
v_gene: TRBV20-1

CDR3nt: TGTGCCAGCAGTTTGAGGTTCACTGAAGCTTTCTTT
CDR3aa: CASSLRFTEAFF
d_gene: -
abundance: -
j_gene: TRBJ1-1
v_gene: TRBV12-3/TRBV12-4

CDR3nt: TGTGCCAGCAGCCTACTCGGGGGGTGGGAAGAGACCCAGTACTTC
CDR3aa: CASSLLGGWEETQYF
d_gene: TRBD2
abundance: -
j_gene: TRBJ2-5
v_gene: TRBV7-6

CDR3nt: TGTGCCAGCAGCTCCGAACTCACCGGGGAGCTGTTTTTT
CDR3aa: CASSSELTGELFF
d_gene: -
abundance: few
j_gene: TRBJ2-2
v_gene: TRBV11-2

CDR3nt: TGTGCCAGCAGTACAGGACTAGCTGCAGCCCACGAGCAGTACTTC
CDR3aa: CASSTGLAAAHEQYF
d_gene: TRBD2
abundance: -
j_gene: TRBJ2-7
v_gene: TRBV12-3/TRBV12-4

CDR3nt: TGTGCCAGCAGCGTAGCTGGGGTAGCTTACACCGGGGAGCTGTTTTTT
CDR3aa: CASSVAGVAYTGELFF
d_gene: -
abundance: few
j_gene: TRBJ2-2
v_gene: TRBV9

CDR3nt: TGTTCCAGCAGCCGGACAGGGTTCACTGAAGCTTTCTTT
CDR3aa: CSSSRTGFTEAFF
d_gene: TRBD1
abundance: -
j_gene: TRBJ1-1
v_gene: TRBV7-9

CDR3nt: TGTGCCAAGTCGGGGGGTCACTCTGGAAACACCATATATTTT
CDR3aa: CAKSGGHSGNTIYF
d_gene: -
abundance: -
j_gene: TRBJ1-3
v_gene: TRBV12-3/TRBV12-4

CDR3nt: TGTGCCAGCAGAGCATGGCGTATTGAAGCTTTCTTT
CDR3aa: CASRAWRIEAFF
d_gene: -
abundance: once
j_gene: TRBJ1-1
v_gene: TRBV6-4

CDR3nt: TGTGCCAGCAGCCACACAGATACGCAGTATTTT
CDR3aa: CASSHTDTQYF
d_gene: -
abundance: -
j_gene: TRBJ2-3
v_gene: TRBV7-8

CDR3nt: TGTGCCAGCAGCTTGGACACCGGGGAGCAGTTCTTC
CDR3aa: CASSLDTGEQFF
d_gene: -
abundance: -
j_gene: TRBJ2-1
v_gene: TRBV5-5

CDR3nt: TGTGCCAGCAGTGTACAGGGAAGGGGGGACACTGAAGCTTTCTTT
CDR3aa: CASSVQGRGDTEAFF
d_gene: -
abundance: -
j_gene: TRBJ1-1
v_gene: TRBV27

CDR3nt: TGCGCCAGCAGCCTAACCCTAGCGGGGGCCACAGATACGCAGTATTTT
CDR3aa: CASSLTLAGATDTQYF
d_gene: TRBD2
abundance: -
j_gene: TRBJ2-3
v_gene: TRBV4-1

CDR3nt: TGCGCCAGCAGCCAAGTCGCAGGAGGGGAGCAGTTCTTC
CDR3aa: CASSQVAGGEQFF
d_gene: -
abundance: few
j_gene: TRBJ2-1
v_gene: TRBV4-1

CDR3nt: TGTGCCAGCAGCTCCACAGATACGCAGTATTTT
CDR3aa: CASSSTDTQYF
d_gene: -
abundance: many
j_gene: TRBJ2-3
v_gene: TRBV7-6

CDR3nt: TGCGCCAGCAGCTTGGAGTCCTCCTACGAGCAGTACTTC
CDR3aa: CASSLESSYEQYF
d_gene: -
abundance: -
j_gene: TRBJ2-7
v_gene: TRBV5-1

CDR3nt: TGTGCCAGTAGTATTGACGTCAACACTGAAGCTTTCTTT
CDR3aa: CASSIDVNTEAFF
d_gene: -
abundance: few
j_gene: TRBJ1-1
v_gene: TRBV19

CDR3nt: TGTGCCAGCAGCTTAGAGCAGGCTGAAGCTTTCTTT
CDR3aa: CASSLEQAEAFF
d_gene: -
abundance: -
j_gene: TRBJ1-1
v_gene: TRBV11-2

CDR3nt: TGTGCCAGCAGCTCCGCACAGGGCCCAGCGTTCTTC
CDR3aa: CASSSAQGPAFF
d_gene: -
abundance: -
j_gene: TRBJ2-1
v_gene: TRBV7-9

CDR3nt: TGTGCCAGTAACCTTGTGGTGGGCACTGAAGCTTTCTTT
CDR3aa: CASNLVVGTEAFF
d_gene: -
abundance: -
j_gene: TRBJ1-1
v_gene: TRBV19

CDR3nt: TGTGCCAGCTCCACCTCATATACGCAGTATTTT
CDR3aa: CASSTSYTQYF
d_gene: -
abundance: -
j_gene: TRBJ2-3
v_gene: TRBV18

CDR3nt: TGTGCCACCAGCAGAGATTCCCAGCGAGGGGACAATGAGCAGTTCTTC
CDR3aa: CATSRDSQRGDNEQFF
d_gene: -
abundance: few
j_gene: TRBJ2-1
v_gene: TRBV15

CDR3nt: TGTGCCAGCAGCGTGGGGGGTGCCGGGGAGCTGTTTTTT
CDR3aa: CASSVGGAGELFF
d_gene: -
abundance: few
j_gene: TRBJ2-2
v_gene: TRBV9

CDR3nt: TGCGCCAGCAGCTACGGGGACAGCGGGTTTGAAGCTTTCTTT
CDR3aa: CASSYGDSGFEAFF
d_gene: TRBD1
abundance: few
j_gene: TRBJ1-1
v_gene: TRBV5-1

CDR3nt: TGTGCCAGTAGTGGGAGAGGCCGGAACACTGAAGCTTTCTTT
CDR3aa: CASSGRGRNTEAFF
d_gene: -
abundance: -
j_gene: TRBJ1-1
v_gene: TRBV19

CDR3nt: TGTGCCAGCAGCTGGCGCGCGGGGGGTGGTGAGACCCAGTACTTC
CDR3aa: CASSWRAGGGETQYF
d_gene: TRBD2
abundance: -
j_gene: TRBJ2-5
v_gene: TRBV5-6

CDR3nt: TGTGCCAGCAGTCCCGGGACAGGGAACTACGAGCAGTACTTC
CDR3aa: CASSPGTGNYEQYF
d_gene: TRBD1
abundance: many
j_gene: TRBJ2-7
v_gene: TRBV12-3/TRBV12-4

CDR3nt: TGCGCCAGCAGCTTGGACTTCGGAAATACCTACGAGCAGTACTTC
CDR3aa: CASSLDFGNTYEQYF
d_gene: -
abundance: -
j_gene: TRBJ2-7
v_gene: TRBV5-1

CDR3nt: TGTGCCACCAGTGATTCCCGGACTACCAGAGATACGCAGTATTTT
CDR3aa: CATSDSRTTRDTQYF
d_gene: -
abundance: -
j_gene: TRBJ2-3
v_gene: TRBV24-1

CDR3nt: TGTGCCAGCAGCTTAGTGGGCTACGAGCAGTACTTC
CDR3aa: CASSLVGYEQYF
d_gene: -
abundance: many
j_gene: TRBJ2-7
v_gene: TRBV7-8

CDR3nt: TGTGCCAGCAGCGGATGGACAGGCACCGGGGAGCTGTTTTTT
CDR3aa: CASSGWTGTGELFF
d_gene: TRBD1
abundance: -
j_gene: TRBJ2-2
v_gene: TRBV7-9

CDR3nt: TGCGCCAGCAGCCTCCGAACGGGGAAAAGCAATCAGCCCCAGCATTTT
CDR3aa: CASSLRTGKSNQPQHF
d_gene: -
abundance: -
j_gene: TRBJ1-5
v_gene: TRBV4-1

CDR3nt: TGTGCCAGCAGCGTAGGCGGGGCGGATTACAATGAGCAGTTCTTC
CDR3aa: CASSVGGADYNEQFF
d_gene: -
abundance: -
j_gene: TRBJ2-1
v_gene: TRBV9

CDR3nt: TGCGCCAGCAGCTGGGGCTCACCGACGGCCCCCTATAGTCTCCTCCACTTT
CDR3aa: CASSWGSPTAPYSLLHF
d_gene: -
abundance: -
j_gene: TRBJ1-6
v_gene: TRBV5-1